Ten or more counts support the clone carrying this T cell receptor (beta chain). Its cognate antigen is unknown. The CDR3 runs 17 residues. V was trimmed by 0 bases and J by 2 bases, leaving 14 bases between them. Germline V gene data show CDR1 as SGHVS and CDR2 as FQNEAQ. Combining a sample-barcoded 5' primer with a J-beta primer mix, a second PCR ran for about 7 to 12 cycles. Via MiXCR, TCRdb re-called the 5' RACE reads, giving one row per CDR3 protein. Counted here are 850,000 to 1,000,000 distinct CDR3 sequences, 48% occurring once; the ten biggest clones make up roughly 13%. This sample was included in a study of blood T cells in healthy people across ages. Notes on the study in general: While age rose, TCR beta diversity per million T cells dropped in a roughly linear way. It was not known whether donors were CMV positive (a possible confounder of expanded clonotype changes).

This chain uses TRBV7-8 with TRBJ2-1; D tentatively reads TRBD1 or TRBD2 (7 bases each). The TCR was taken from a man younger than 40 in good health. Sequenced: blood. CDR3 DNA: TGTGCCAGCAGCTTAGCGCAGGGGGGGGAGACCTACAATGAGCAGTTCTTC. Its translation: CASSLAQGGETYNEQFF.